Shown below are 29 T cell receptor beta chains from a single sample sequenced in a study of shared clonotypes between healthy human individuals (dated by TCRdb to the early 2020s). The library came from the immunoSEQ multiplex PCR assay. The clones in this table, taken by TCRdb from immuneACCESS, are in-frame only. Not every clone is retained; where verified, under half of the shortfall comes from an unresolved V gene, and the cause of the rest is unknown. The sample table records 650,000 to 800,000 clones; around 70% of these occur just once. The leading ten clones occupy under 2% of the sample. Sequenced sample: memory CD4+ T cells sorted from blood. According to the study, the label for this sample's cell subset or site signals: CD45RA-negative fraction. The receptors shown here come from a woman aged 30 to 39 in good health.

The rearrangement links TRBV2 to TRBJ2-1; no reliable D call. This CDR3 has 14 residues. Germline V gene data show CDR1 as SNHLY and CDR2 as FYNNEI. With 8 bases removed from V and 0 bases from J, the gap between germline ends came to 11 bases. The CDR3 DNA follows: TGTGCCAGCCAGCAGGAGAGCTCCTACAATGAGCAGTTCTTC. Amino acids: CASQQESSYNEQFF.

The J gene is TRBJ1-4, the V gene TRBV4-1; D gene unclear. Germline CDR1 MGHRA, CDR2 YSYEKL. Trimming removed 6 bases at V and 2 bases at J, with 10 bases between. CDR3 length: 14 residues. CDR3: CASSIYSTNEKLFF. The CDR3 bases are TGCGCCAGCAGTATCTACAGTACTAATGAAAAACTGTTTTTT.

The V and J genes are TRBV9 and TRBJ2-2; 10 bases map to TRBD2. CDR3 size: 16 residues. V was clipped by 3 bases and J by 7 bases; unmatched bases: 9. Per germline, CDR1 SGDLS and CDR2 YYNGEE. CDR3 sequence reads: CASSEAGGPLGGELFF. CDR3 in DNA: TGTGCCAGCAGCGAAGCGGGAGGGCCTCTTGGCGGGGAGCTGTTTTTT.

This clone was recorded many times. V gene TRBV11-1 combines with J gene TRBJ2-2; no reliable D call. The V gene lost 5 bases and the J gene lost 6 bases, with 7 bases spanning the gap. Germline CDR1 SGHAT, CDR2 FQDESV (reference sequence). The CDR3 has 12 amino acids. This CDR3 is CASSGPPGELFF. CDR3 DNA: TGTGCCAGCAGCGGTCCCCCCGGGGAGCTGTTTTTT.

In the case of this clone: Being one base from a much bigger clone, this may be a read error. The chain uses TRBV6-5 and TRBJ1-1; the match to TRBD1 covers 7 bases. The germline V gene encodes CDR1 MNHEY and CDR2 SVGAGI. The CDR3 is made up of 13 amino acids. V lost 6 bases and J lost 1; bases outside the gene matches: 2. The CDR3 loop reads CASRRTGNTEAFF. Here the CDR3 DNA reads TGTGCCAGCAGGAGGACAGGGAACACTGAAGCTTTCTTT.

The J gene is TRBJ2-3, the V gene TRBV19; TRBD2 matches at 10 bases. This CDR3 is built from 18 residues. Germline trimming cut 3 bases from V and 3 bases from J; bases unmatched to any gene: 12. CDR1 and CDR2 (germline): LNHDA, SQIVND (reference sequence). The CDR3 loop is CASSMGPGLAGATDTQYF. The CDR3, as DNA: TGTGCCAGTAGTATGGGCCCGGGGCTAGCGGGAGCAACAGATACGCAGTATTTT.

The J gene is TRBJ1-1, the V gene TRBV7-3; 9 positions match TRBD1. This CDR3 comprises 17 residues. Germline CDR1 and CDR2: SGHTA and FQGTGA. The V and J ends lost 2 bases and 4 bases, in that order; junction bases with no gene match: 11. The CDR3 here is CASSLDLLTGGLTEAFF. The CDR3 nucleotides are TGTGCCAGCAGCTTAGATCTACTAACAGGGGGCCTCACTGAAGCTTTCTTT.

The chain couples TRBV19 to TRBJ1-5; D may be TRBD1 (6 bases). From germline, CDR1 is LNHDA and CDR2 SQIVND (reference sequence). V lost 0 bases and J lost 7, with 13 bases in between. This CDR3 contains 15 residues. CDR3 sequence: CASSIDAQGRQPQHF. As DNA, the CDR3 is TGTGCCAGTAGTATAGATGCCCAGGGGAGGCAGCCCCAGCATTTT.

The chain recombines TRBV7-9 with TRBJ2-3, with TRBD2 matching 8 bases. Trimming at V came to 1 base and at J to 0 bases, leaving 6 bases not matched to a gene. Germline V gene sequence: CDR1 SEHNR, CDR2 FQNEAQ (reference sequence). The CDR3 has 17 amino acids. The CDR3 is CASSLGELAVSTDTQYF. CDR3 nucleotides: TGTGCCAGCAGCTTAGGGGAACTAGCGGTTAGCACAGATACGCAGTATTTT.

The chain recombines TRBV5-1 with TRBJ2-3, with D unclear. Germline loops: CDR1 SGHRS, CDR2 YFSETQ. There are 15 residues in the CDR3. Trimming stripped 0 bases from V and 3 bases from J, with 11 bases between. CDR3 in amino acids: CASSLEPDWTDTQYF. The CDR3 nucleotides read TGCGCCAGCAGCTTGGAACCAGACTGGACAGATACGCAGTATTTT.

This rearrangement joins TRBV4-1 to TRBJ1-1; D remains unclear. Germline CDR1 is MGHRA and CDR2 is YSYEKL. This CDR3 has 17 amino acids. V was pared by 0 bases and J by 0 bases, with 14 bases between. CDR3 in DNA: TGCGCCAGCAGCCAAGATCCATCACGGAGGGTGAACACTGAAGCTTTCTTT. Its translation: CASSQDPSRRVNTEAFF.

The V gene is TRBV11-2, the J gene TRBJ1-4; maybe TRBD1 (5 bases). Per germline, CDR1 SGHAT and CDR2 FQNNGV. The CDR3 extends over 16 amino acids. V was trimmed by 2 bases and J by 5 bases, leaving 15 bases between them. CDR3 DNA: TGTGCCAGCAGCTTACAGGCAAGCGGGACGAATGAAAAACTGTTTTTT. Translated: CASSLQASGTNEKLFF. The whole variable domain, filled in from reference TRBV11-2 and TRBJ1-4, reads EAGVAQSPRYKIIEKRQSVAFWCNPISGHATLYWYQQILGQGPKLLIQFQNNGVVDDSQLPKDRFSAERLKGVDSTLKIQPAKLEDSAVYLCASSLQASGTNEKLFFGSGTQLSVL.

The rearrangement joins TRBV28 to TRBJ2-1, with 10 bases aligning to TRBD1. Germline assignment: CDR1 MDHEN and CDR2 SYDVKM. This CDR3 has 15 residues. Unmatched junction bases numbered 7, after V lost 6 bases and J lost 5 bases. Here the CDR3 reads CASRDDRGRDNEQFF. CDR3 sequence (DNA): TGTGCCAGCAGAGATGACAGGGGGCGGGACAATGAGCAGTTCTTC.

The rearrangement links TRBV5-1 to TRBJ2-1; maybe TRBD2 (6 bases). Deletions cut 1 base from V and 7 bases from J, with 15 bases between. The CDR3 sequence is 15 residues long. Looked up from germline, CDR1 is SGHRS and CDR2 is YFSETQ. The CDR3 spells CASSLTGAGLNEQFF. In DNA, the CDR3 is TGCGCCAGCAGCTTGACGGGAGCAGGGTTGAATGAGCAGTTCTTC.

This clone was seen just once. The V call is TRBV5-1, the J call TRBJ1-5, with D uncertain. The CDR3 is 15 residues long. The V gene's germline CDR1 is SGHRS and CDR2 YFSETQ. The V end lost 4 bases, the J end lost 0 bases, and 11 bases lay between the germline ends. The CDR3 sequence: CASSPWTGSNQPQHF. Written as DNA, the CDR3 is TGCGCCAGCAGCCCTTGGACGGGTAGCAATCAGCCCCAGCATTTT.

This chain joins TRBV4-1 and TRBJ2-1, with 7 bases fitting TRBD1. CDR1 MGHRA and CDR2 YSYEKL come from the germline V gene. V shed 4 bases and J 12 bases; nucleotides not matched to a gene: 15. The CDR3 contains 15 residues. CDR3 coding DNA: TGCGCCAGCAGCCCCATAGGGGGCCGCGAGTGGGGGCAGTTCTTC. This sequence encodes CASSPIGGREWGQFF.

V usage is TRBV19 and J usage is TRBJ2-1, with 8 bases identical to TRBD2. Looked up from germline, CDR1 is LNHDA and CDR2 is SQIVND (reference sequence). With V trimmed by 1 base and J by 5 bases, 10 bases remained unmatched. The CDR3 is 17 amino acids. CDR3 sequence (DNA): TGTGCCAGTAGTATAGGCGGCAGCGGGAGACTCCACAATGAGCAGTTCTTC. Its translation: CASSIGGSGRLHNEQFF.

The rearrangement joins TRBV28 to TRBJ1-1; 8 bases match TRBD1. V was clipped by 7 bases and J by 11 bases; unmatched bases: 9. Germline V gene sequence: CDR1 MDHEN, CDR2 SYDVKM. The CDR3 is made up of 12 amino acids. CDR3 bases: TGTGCCAGCATTCCTAGGACAGGGTTGGCTTTCTTT. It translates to CASIPRTGLAFF.

In nucleotides, the CDR3 is TGTGCCAGTACCCTGACCGGGACAGGATTAAACACCATATATTTT. Amino acids: CASTLTGTGLNTIYF. The rearrangement joins TRBV19 to TRBJ1-3, with 8 bases aligning to TRBD1. Germline lookup yields CDR1 LNHDA and CDR2 SQIVND (reference sequence). The CDR3 has 15 residues. V trimming: 7 bases; J trimming: 6 bases; junction bases outside the gene matches: 11.

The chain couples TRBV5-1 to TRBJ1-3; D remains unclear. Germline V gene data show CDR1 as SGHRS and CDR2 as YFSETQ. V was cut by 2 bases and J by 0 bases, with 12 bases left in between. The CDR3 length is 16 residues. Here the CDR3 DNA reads TGCGCCAGCAGCTTTGGCAACTCGTACTCTGGAAACACCATATATTTT. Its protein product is CASSFGNSYSGNTIYF.

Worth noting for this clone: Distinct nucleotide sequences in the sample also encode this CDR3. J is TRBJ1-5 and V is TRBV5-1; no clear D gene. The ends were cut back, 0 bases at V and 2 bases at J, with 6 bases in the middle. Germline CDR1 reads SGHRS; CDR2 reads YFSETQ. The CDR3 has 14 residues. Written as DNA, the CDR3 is TGCGCCAGCAGCTTGGGTGTGGGCAATCAGCCCCAGCATTTT. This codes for CASSLGVGNQPQHF.

CDR3 loop: CGGGAGELFF. In DNA form, the CDR3 reads TGCGGGGGTGGGGCCGGGGAGCTGTTTTTT. V gene TRBV20-1 combines with J gene TRBJ2-2, with D tentatively TRBD1 or TRBD2 (5 bases each). Germline V gene lookup returns CDR1 DFQATT and CDR2 SNEGSKA (reference sequence). The CDR3 totals 10 residues.

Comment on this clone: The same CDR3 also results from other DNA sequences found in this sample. The CDR3 nucleotides read TGCGCCAGCAGCCGGTCTAGCGGGAGGTACAATGAGCAGTTCTTC. It encodes CASSRSSGRYNEQFF. The chain recombines TRBV5-1 with TRBJ2-1; 11 nucleotides line up with TRBD2. CDR3 length equals 15 residues. CDR1 is SGHRS, CDR2 YFSETQ, per germline. After removal of 4 bases from V and 4 bases from J, the junction contained 4 bases not matched to a gene.

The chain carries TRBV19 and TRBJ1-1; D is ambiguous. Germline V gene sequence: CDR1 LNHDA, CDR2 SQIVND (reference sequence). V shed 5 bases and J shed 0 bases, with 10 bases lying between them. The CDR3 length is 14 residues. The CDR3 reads CASSSRHVNTEAFF. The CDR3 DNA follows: TGTGCCAGTAGTTCAAGACACGTGAACACTGAAGCTTTCTTT.

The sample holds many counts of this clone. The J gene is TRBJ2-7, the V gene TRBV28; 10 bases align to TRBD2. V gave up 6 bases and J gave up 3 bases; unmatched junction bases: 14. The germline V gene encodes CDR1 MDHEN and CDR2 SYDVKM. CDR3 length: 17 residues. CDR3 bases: TGTGCCAGCAGCCCGGGATCGGGGACTAGCGTAAGCTACGAGCAGTACTTC. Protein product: CASSPGSGTSVSYEQYF.

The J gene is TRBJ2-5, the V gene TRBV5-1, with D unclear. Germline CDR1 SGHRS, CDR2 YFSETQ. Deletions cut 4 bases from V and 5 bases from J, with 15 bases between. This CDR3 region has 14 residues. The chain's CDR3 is CASSRGREGETQYF. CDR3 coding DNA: TGCGCCAGCAGCCGCGGACGAGAAGGGGAGACCCAGTACTTC.

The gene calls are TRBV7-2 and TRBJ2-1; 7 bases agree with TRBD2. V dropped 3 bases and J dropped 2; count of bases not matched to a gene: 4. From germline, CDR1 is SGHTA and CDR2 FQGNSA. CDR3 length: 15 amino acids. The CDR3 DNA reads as TGTGCCAGCAGCTTTTCCAGCGGGACCTACAATGAGCAGTTCTTC. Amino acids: CASSFSSGTYNEQFF.

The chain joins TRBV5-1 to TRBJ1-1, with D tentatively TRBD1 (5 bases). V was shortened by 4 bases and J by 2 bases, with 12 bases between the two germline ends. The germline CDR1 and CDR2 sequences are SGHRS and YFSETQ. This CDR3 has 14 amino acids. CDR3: CASSLRRGNTEAFF. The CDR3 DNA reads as TGCGCCAGCAGCCTACGCCGGGGCAACACTGAAGCTTTCTTT.

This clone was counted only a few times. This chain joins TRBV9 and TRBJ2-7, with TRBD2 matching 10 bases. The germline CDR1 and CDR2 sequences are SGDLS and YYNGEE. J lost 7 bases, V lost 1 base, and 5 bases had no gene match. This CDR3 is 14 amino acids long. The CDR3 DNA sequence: TGTGCCAGCAGCGTACTAGCGGGAGTTGGAGAGCAGTACTTC. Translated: CASSVLAGVGEQYF.